This T cell receptor beta chain comes out of a study of cytomegalovirus exposure and HLA in healthy donors. The V and J ends lost 5 bases and 0 bases respectively, with 12 bases between them. Germline V gene sequence: CDR1 SSHAT, CDR2 FNYEAQ (reference sequence). The CDR3 covers 15 residues. PCR amplification relied on 60 Vbeta primers (plus 13 Jbeta primers). Produced via immunoSEQ multiplex PCR; TCRdb's table is partial and in-frame only. The data show 150,000 to 200,000 clones, approximately 80% seen once. This TCR derives from a girl aged 10-17 years in good health and CMV-seropositive. Sequences were obtained from PBMCs. The V gene is TRBV7-7, the J gene TRBJ2-3; possible D gene TRBD2, 6 bases. For the CDR3, the DNA is TGTGCCAGCAGCACTAGCATATCTAGCACAGATACGCAGTATTTT. Amino acids: CASSTSISSTDTQYF.